This T cell receptor beta chain appears in the sequencing data of a study of blood T cell repertoires in COVID-19. Individuals aged roughly 18 to 95 years were recruited from roughly 22 US areas. J was trimmed by 2 bases and V by 9 bases; bases with no gene match: 4. From germline, CDR1 is LNHDA and CDR2 SQIVND (reference sequence). This CDR3 spans 13 amino acids. The method was immunoSEQ multiplex PCR; TCRdb's version includes in-frame clones alone and lacks a portion of them. The data show 350,000 to 450,000 clones, approximately 90% seen once. V gene TRBV19 combines with J gene TRBJ1-5, with TRBD1 identical over 7 bases. What was sequenced was PBMCs or T cells enriched from blood (not recorded which). The receptor's source is a woman in her thirties or forties who had been exposed to COVID-19. Here the CDR3 reads CASRGQGNQPQHF. Here the CDR3 DNA reads TGTGCCAGCCGAGGACAGGGCAATCAGCCCCAGCATTTT.